This T cell receptor beta chain is drawn from a study of T cell repertoires in cytomegalovirus infection. Study context: Through public TCR beta signatures, both CMV infection and matching HLA type were indicated. Study findings and constraints: Within the response measured ex vivo, HLA-C-restricted CMV-specific TCR beta clonotypes were dominant. Pooled public TCR beta family frequency picked out CMV carriers with the relevant HLA.

The sample holds many counts of this clonotype. Its antigen is currently unknown. MiXCR was run by TCRdb on the reads, yielding one entry per CDR3 protein. The sample consists of 310,000 or so distinct CDR3 sequences, around a sixth of them appearing once. Between the trimmed V and J ends, which lost 5 bases and 6 bases, there was a span of 14 bases. The CDR3 is made up of 14 amino acids. In germline, CDR1 is SGHTA, CDR2 FQGNSA. This receptor was obtained from a human donor in good health (CMV status not recorded). Some clones in this sample may be carry-over from other donors' samples. Sequenced: PBMCs. The chain combines TRBV7-2 with TRBJ1-5, with D possibly matching TRBD1 (6 bases). CDR3 in amino acids: CASSGVGAGQPQHF. CDR3 bases: TGTGCCAGCAGCGGTGTGGGGGCGGGTCAGCCCCAGCATTTT.